Following are 20 T cell receptor beta chains from one sample sequenced in a study of blood T cell repertoires in COVID-19. Measured with immunoSEQ multiplex PCR; TCRdb has only the in-frame clones, and not every one. The table has around 100,000 clones, around four fifths seen once. Sequencing was done on a sample of peripheral blood. These receptor sequences come from a man between 70 and 80 years old with active or convalescent COVID-19.

The chain employs TRBV5-1 and TRBJ2-1; a weak D match, TRBD1 (6 bases). The CDR3 sequence is 14 residues long. Trimming removed 4 bases from V and 8 bases from J, with 16 bases in between. Per the germline V gene, CDR1 is SGHRS and CDR2 is YFSETQ. The CDR3, as DNA: TGCGCCAGCAGCCCCGGACAGAATAGGGATGAGCAGTTCTTC. This translates into CASSPGQNRDEQFF. The whole variable domain, remainder taken from reference TRBV5-1 and TRBJ2-1, is KAGVTQTPRYLIKTRGQQVTLSCSPISGHRSVSWYQQTPGQGLQFLFEYFSETQRNKGNFPGRFSGRQFSNSRSEMNVSTLELGDSALYLCASSPGQNRDEQFFGPGTRLTVL.

The V call is TRBV4-3, the J call TRBJ1-2; 9 nucleotides line up with TRBD1. After removal of 4 bases from V and 6 bases from J, the junction contained 6 bases not matched to a gene. The CDR3 is made up of 14 amino acids. The germline V gene encodes CDR1 LGHNA and CDR2 YSLEER. The CDR3 region has the DNA TGCGCCAGCAGCCCCAGGGGACAGGGTGATGGCTACACCTTC. Protein product: CASSPRGQGDGYTF.

This rearrangement joins TRBV5-6 to TRBJ1-2; D unresolved. The CDR3 sequence is 13 residues long. In germline, CDR1 is SGHDT, CDR2 YYEEEE. V dropped 4 bases and J dropped 8 bases, with 15 bases sitting between them. Here the CDR3 DNA reads TGTGCCAGCAGCCCTGGTGCGGTAGAAGGCTACACCTTC. Translated, it gives CASSPGAVEGYTF.

The rearrangement joins TRBV24-1 to TRBJ2-3, with a weak D call TRBD1 (6 bases). Looked up from germline, CDR1 is KGHDR and CDR2 is SFDVKD. The CDR3 is 14 amino acids. V lost 7 bases and J 0 bases, leaving 10 bases between the germline ends. Written as DNA, the CDR3 is TGTGCCACCAGCGGGACACTGAGCACAGATACGCAGTATTTT. Residues: CATSGTLSTDTQYF.

The V gene is TRBV7-2, the J gene TRBJ2-7; 8 nucleotides agree with TRBD1. The trim removed 3 bases at V and 2 bases at J, leaving 15 bases unmatched. Germline V CDR1 and CDR2: SGHTA, FQGNSA. The CDR3 is made up of 18 amino acids. CDR3 in DNA: TGTGCCAGCAGCTTCAACGCGGGACAGGCGGCGAGTGCCTACGAGCAGTACTTC. This gives the protein CASSFNAGQAASAYEQYF.

The gene calls are TRBV18 and TRBJ1-6, with a tentative D call TRBD1 (6 bases). Germline V gene data show CDR1 as KGHSH and CDR2 as LQKENI. The CDR3 spans 14 residues. Trimming shortened V by 3 bases and J by 5 bases, and 8 bases separated the two germline ends. The CDR3 spells CASSPAGDNSPLHF. In nucleotides, the CDR3 is TGTGCCAGCTCACCTGCAGGGGATAATTCACCCCTCCACTTT.

The chain uses TRBV18 and TRBJ2-1, with 14 bases fitting TRBD2. The germline V gene has CDR1 KGHSH and CDR2 LQKENI. CDR3 length equals 17 residues. Trimming cost V 6 bases and J 3 bases; bases outside gene matches: 7. The CDR3 loop reads CASSLGTSGRIYNEQFF. The DNA for the CDR3 is TGTGCCAGCTCCCTAGGGACTAGCGGGAGAATCTACAATGAGCAGTTCTTC.

The rearrangement uses TRBV24-1 and TRBJ1-2, with D unresolved. The V and J ends lost 5 bases and 3 bases respectively, with 9 bases between them. The CDR3 runs to 13 residues. Per the germline V gene, CDR1 is KGHDR and CDR2 is SFDVKD. DNA for the CDR3: TGTGCCACCAGTGTAGGGAGAGACTATGGCTACACCTTC. Protein product: CATSVGRDYGYTF.

This sequence joins TRBV29-1 and TRBJ1-1; 10 bases match TRBD1. The CDR3 is 15 amino acids. Germline V CDR1 and CDR2: SQVTM, ANQGSEA. The ends lost 4 bases at V and 3 bases at J; junction bases unmatched: 8. This CDR3 is CSVGIWDRGDTEAFF. DNA of the CDR3: TGCAGCGTTGGGATTTGGGACAGGGGAGACACTGAAGCTTTCTTT.

This clone showed up just once. The genes are TRBV2 and TRBJ1-6, with 7 nucleotides matching TRBD1. V lost 4 bases to trimming and J lost 9 bases; unmatched junction nucleotides: 6. The CDR3 runs 14 residues. Germline V gene lookup returns CDR1 SNHLY and CDR2 FYNNEI. The CDR3 protein is CASSVDRVASPLHF. DNA for the CDR3: TGTGCCAGCAGTGTCGACAGGGTGGCTTCACCCCTCCACTTT.

The CDR3 spells CATSRGPGQGNYEQYF. The CDR3 nucleotides read TGTGCCACCAGCAGGGGTCCGGGACAGGGGAACTACGAGCAGTACTTC. This chain links TRBV15 with TRBJ2-7; TRBD1 matches 10 bases. The CDR3 is 16 amino acids. V was clipped by 3 bases and J by 3 bases; unmatched bases: 8. CDR1 is LNHNV and CDR2 is YYDKDF in the germline V gene (reference sequence). The full variable domain, rest sourced from reference TRBV15 and TRBJ2-7, is DAMVIQNPRYQVTQFGKPVTLSCSQTLNHNVMYWYQQKSSQAPKLLFHYYDKDFNNEADTPDNFQSRRPNTSFCFLDIRSPGLGDTAMYLCATSRGPGQGNYEQYFGPGTRLTVT.

This CDR3 reads CASSLLAPGPQHF. DNA for the CDR3: TGTGCCAGCAGTTTATTGGCCCCGGGGCCCCAGCATTTT. V gene TRBV12-3 or TRBV12-4 combines with J gene TRBJ1-5; D is undetermined. V dropped 2 bases and J dropped 9 bases, with 11 bases sitting between them. CDR3 length: 13 residues.

The chain has TRBV27 and TRBJ1-5; D possibly corresponds to TRBD1 (6 bases). The CDR3 is 13 residues long. CDR1 and CDR2 from the germline V gene are MNHEY and SMNVEV (reference sequence). V was shortened by 6 bases and J by 7 bases, with 13 bases between the two germline ends. CDR3 sequence (DNA): TGTGCCAGCAGACCCACAGGGTACCAGCCCCAGCATTTT. It is translated as CASRPTGYQPQHF.

In its sample, this clone was seen once. The chain combines TRBV15 with TRBJ2-3; TRBD1 agrees at 7 bases. V lost 3 bases and J lost 0; bases outside the gene matches: 0. CDR1 and CDR2 (germline): LNHNV, YYDKDF (reference sequence). The CDR3 runs 14 residues. The chain's CDR3 is CATSRGQSTDTQYF. CDR3 nucleotide sequence: TGTGCCACCAGCAGGGGACAGAGCACAGATACGCAGTATTTT.

The gene calls are TRBV5-1 and TRBJ2-2, with TRBD2 matching 7 bases. This CDR3 comprises 17 residues. CDR1 is SGHRS, CDR2 YFSETQ, per germline. Unmatched junction bases numbered 15, after V lost 4 bases and J lost 6 bases. The CDR3 region has the DNA TGCGCCAGCAGCCCACTGCGGGCGGGAGATAACGCCGGGGAGCTGTTTTTT. Amino acids: CASSPLRAGDNAGELFF.

This clone was counted between two and nine times. The chain combines TRBV18 with TRBJ2-7; D gene unclear. V was cut by 6 bases and J by 2 bases, with 8 bases left in between. The CDR3 length is 12 residues. Germline loops: CDR1 KGHSH, CDR2 LQKENI. Here the CDR3 reads CASSELAYEQYF. CDR3 DNA sequence: TGTGCCAGCTCCGAGCTGGCCTACGAGCAGTACTTC.

A word on this clone: Compared with germline, one end of the junction differs, possibly owing to a read error. The chain combines TRBV13 with TRBJ2-1, with D possibly being TRBD1 or TRBD2 (6 bases each). Germline V gene data show CDR1 as PRHDT and CDR2 as FYEKMQ (reference sequence). This CDR3 comprises 12 residues. The CDR3 is CASSLGGRGQFF. The CDR3 nucleotides are TGTGCCAGCAGCCTAGGGGGGCGCGGGCAGTTCTTC.

This clone was counted between two and nine times. The chain couples TRBV6-5 to TRBJ2-5, with 8 nucleotides matching TRBD1. CDR3 length equals 13 residues. In germline, CDR1 is MNHEY, CDR2 SVGAGI. With V trimmed by 2 bases and J by 4 bases, 0 bases remained unmatched. CDR3 residues: CASSYGQGETQYF. The CDR3 DNA is TGTGCCAGCAGTTACGGACAGGGAGAGACCCAGTACTTC.

This sequence joins TRBV19 and TRBJ2-3, with 9 nucleotides matching TRBD1. Trimming took 3 bases from V and 2 from J; bases not matched to a gene: 15. This CDR3 has 19 residues. In germline, CDR1 is LNHDA, CDR2 SQIVND (reference sequence). CDR3 loop: CASSISGTGRSGFTDTQYF. The CDR3 DNA sequence: TGTGCCAGTAGTATCTCCGGGACAGGGCGGTCCGGATTCACAGATACGCAGTATTTT. Combining the CDR3 with reference TRBV19 and TRBJ2-3 gives the whole variable domain DGGITQSPKYLFRKEGQNVTLSCEQNLNHDAMYWYRQDPGQGLRLIYYSQIVNDFQKGDIAEGYSVSREKKESFPLTVTSAQKNPTAFYLCASSISGTGRSGFTDTQYFGPGTRLTVL.

This chain joins TRBV27 and TRBJ1-1; perhaps TRBD1 as D (6 bases). The CDR3 length is 14 residues. Trimming pared 5 bases from V and 2 bases from J, leaving 12 bases between. The germline V gene has CDR1 MNHEY and CDR2 SMNVEV (reference sequence). CDR3 amino acids: CASSRGDINTEAFF. The CDR3 DNA follows: TGTGCCAGCAGTCGGGGGGACATCAACACTGAAGCTTTCTTT.